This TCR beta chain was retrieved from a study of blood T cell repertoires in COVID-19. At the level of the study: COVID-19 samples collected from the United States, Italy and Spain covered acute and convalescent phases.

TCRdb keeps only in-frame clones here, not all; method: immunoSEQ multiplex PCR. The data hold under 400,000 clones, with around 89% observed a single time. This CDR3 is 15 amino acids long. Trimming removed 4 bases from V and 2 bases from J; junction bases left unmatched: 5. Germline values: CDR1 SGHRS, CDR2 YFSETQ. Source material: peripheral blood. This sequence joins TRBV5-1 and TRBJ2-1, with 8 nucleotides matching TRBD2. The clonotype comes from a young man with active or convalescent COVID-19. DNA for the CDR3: TGCGCCAGCAGCCTTAGCGGGATGGCCTACAATGAGCAGTTCTTC. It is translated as CASSLSGMAYNEQFF.